This T cell receptor (beta chain) stems from a study of blood T cell repertoires in COVID-19. Assay: immunoSEQ multiplex PCR; the TCRdb copy retains only in-frame clones and omits some. The table shows fewer than 350,000 clones, with approximately 83% occurring only once. This clone was detected only once. V gave up 5 bases and J gave up 3 bases; unmatched junction bases: 4. CDR3 length equals 14 residues. CDR1 is SNHLY, CDR2 FYNNEI, per germline. The sample was peripheral blood. This TCR derives from a woman in her 30s who had recovered from COVID-19. This chain connects TRBV2 to TRBJ2-7, with 10 bases that match TRBD1. In DNA form, the CDR3 reads TGTGCCAGCAGTACCCGGACAGGGGGCTACGAGCAGTACTTC. Translating gives CASSTRTGGYEQYF.